What follows are 10 T cell receptor beta chains derived from one specimen sequenced in a study of T cell changes during pregnancy in multiple sclerosis. TCRdb's table, derived via immunoSEQ multiplex PCR, lists solely in-frame clones and lacks some. The sample has around 44,000 clones, approximately 90% seen once. Material: CD4+ T cells from peripheral blood mononuclear cells, obtained in the second trimester of pregnancy. These receptor sequences come from a female donor with multiple sclerosis, enrolled in a pregnancy study.

This clone came up a few times. The germline gene is not matched at one end of the junction; a read error may be the cause. The V and J genes are TRBV7-7 and TRBJ2-3; 9 bases are shared with TRBD1. The CDR3 covers 16 residues. CDR1 and CDR2 (germline): SSHAT, FNYEAQ (reference sequence). Here the CDR3 DNA reads TGTGCTAGCAGCTTGGGCCCGGGACAGGGTGCAGATACGCAGTATTTT. It codes for CASSLGPGQGADTQYF.

This chain joins TRBV21-1 and TRBJ2-3; TRBD2 is the table's D call, not checked against the DNA. TRBV21-1 is tagged as a pseudogene. This CDR3 comprises 16 residues. The CDR3 loop is CASSKEEREGADTQYF. The CDR3, as DNA: TGTGCCAGCAGCAAAGAAGAGCGGGAGGGGGCAGATACGCAGTATTTT.

The V call is TRBV7-6, the J call TRBJ2-1; D may be TRBD2 (6 bases). Germline loops: CDR1 SGHVS, CDR2 FNYEAQ. The CDR3 is 15 residues long. Trimming cost V 3 bases and J 4 bases, with 13 bases left between them. This CDR3 reads CASSFSRGNYNEQFF. In nucleotides, the CDR3 is TGTGCCAGCAGCTTTTCACGGGGGAATTACAATGAGCAGTTCTTC.

This clone was found a few times. This chain links TRBV7-2 with TRBJ2-7, with 7 bases fitting TRBD1. From germline, CDR1 is SGHTA and CDR2 FQGNSA. The junction had 6 bases not matched to a gene; V was cut back by 2 bases and J by 2 bases. This CDR3 comprises 15 residues. The CDR3 coding sequence is TGTGCCAGCAGCTTAAGTGGGACAGAGACCTACGAGCAGTACTTC. Translated: CASSLSGTETYEQYF.

The rearrangement links TRBV7-8 to TRBJ2-6; maybe TRBD2 (5 bases). V was trimmed by 4 bases and J by 0 bases, leaving 13 bases between them. The germline gives CDR1 SGHVS, CDR2 FQNEAQ. The CDR3 covers 17 residues. CDR3 in DNA: TGTGCCAGCAGCTCCCGGGTTGAGGGCTCTGGGGCCAACGTCCTGACTTTC. It yields the protein CASSSRVEGSGANVLTF.

The V gene is TRBV10-2, the J gene TRBJ2-2; 7 bases match TRBD2. Germline lookup yields CDR1 WSHSY and CDR2 SAAADI. J lost 4 bases, V lost 6 bases, and 8 bases had no gene match. The CDR3 sequence is 15 residues long. CDR3 DNA sequence: TGCGCCAGCAGCCGGGGGAGGGCCCTCACCGGGGAGCTGTTTTTT. This codes for CASSRGRALTGELFF.

The gene calls are TRBV2 and TRBJ1-2; 8 nucleotides agree with TRBD1. The CDR3 has 15 amino acids. Germline assignment: CDR1 SNHLY and CDR2 FYNNEI. V lost 7 bases to trimming and J lost 2 bases; unmatched junction nucleotides: 9. The CDR3: CASTQGTGRNYGYTF. In DNA, the CDR3 is TGTGCCAGCACCCAAGGGACAGGACGAAACTATGGCTACACCTTC.

The chain carries TRBV28 and TRBJ2-3, with 11 positions matching TRBD1. The CDR3 extends over 15 amino acids. The V and J ends lost 5 bases and 7 bases, in that order; junction bases with no gene match: 8. Looked up from germline, CDR1 is MDHEN and CDR2 is SYDVKM. As DNA, the CDR3 is TGTGCCAGCAGTCTAGGACAGGGGGCGTTAAATACGCAGTATTTT. It codes for CASSLGQGALNTQYF. Full variable domain (missing parts from reference TRBV28 and TRBJ2-3): DVKVTQSSRYLVKRTGEKVFLECVQDMDHENMFWYRQDPGLGLRLIYFSYDVKMKEKGDIPEGYSVSREKKERFSLILESASTNQTSMYLCASSLGQGALNTQYFGPGTRLTVL.

The V gene is TRBV6-6, the J gene TRBJ1-3; D is uncertain. CDR1 and CDR2 from the germline V gene are MNHNY and SVGAGI (reference sequence). V shed 6 bases and J shed 3 bases, with 3 bases lying between them. The length of the CDR3 is 11 residues. The CDR3 is CASSGGNTIYF. The CDR3 DNA follows: TGTGCCAGCAGCGGTGGAAACACCATATATTTT.

The chain links TRBV19 to TRBJ1-2, with 9 bases fitting TRBD1. V lost 3 bases, J lost 2 bases, and 7 bases stayed unmatched. The CDR3 runs 16 residues. The germline CDR1 and CDR2 sequences are LNHDA and SQIVND (reference sequence). CDR3 nucleotides: TGTGCCAGTAGTATCACCGGGACAGGGTTCAACTATGGCTACACCTTC. Translated, it gives CASSITGTGFNYGYTF.